This T cell receptor beta chain was obtained from a study of blood T cell repertoires in COVID-19. For the study at large: Sample material is recorded as cDNA or gDNA derived from T cells, B-cell-depleted T cells, or PBMCs.

The protocol was immunoSEQ multiplex PCR, while the TCRdb copy is restricted to in-frame clones and leaves out a portion. The table includes around 170,000 clones, 84% detected once. J was trimmed by 0 bases and V by 6 bases; bases with no gene match: 12. The CDR3 loop spans 18 amino acids. Germline assignment: CDR1 MDHEN and CDR2 SYDVKM. Those enrolled, adults aged about 18 to 95 years, came from 20 to 25 US areas. Participants reported their clinical history, and cohort assignment relied on those reports. Donors in Cohort 3 who had recovered were those with two negative PCRs, healthcare professional clearance, or resolution of their symptoms.

The chain employs TRBV28 and TRBJ1-3; 9 bases fit TRBD1. The sequence derives from a middle-aged man who had recovered from COVID-19. Sequenced input: PBMCs or T cells enriched from blood (not recorded which). This CDR3 is CASSNVRDRDLSGNTIYF. The CDR3 region has the DNA TGTGCCAGCAGCAATGTTCGGGACAGGGACCTCTCTGGAAACACCATATATTTT.